The TCR beta chain described here comes from a study of CD8+CD57+ T cells in acquired aplastic anemia (dated by TCRdb to 2016 to 2019). At the level of the whole study: DNA extracted from sorted CD4+ and CD8+ cells had a mean of about 3.2 ug, with a range of roughly 0.18 to 27.4 ug. CD8+CD57+ expansion was defined as frequency above the mean frequency observed in healthy subjects. The full study reports these points: Between patients and healthy controls, no significant difference in CD8+ Simpson's diversity was found (P=0.060). Although 25 to 30 CD8+ CDR3 sequences were shared by patients and controls, these sequences appeared highly expressed in patients and within the immunodominant clones of patients.

Profiling of TCR beta VDJ combinations and CDR3 sequences used genomic DNA as the template. TCR repertoire sequencing was run on an Illumina HiSeq 2000. The published analysis was carried out like this. Repertoire assessment relied on Simpson's diversity index, CDR3 size and DJ length profiles, and TRBV/TRBJ rearrangement plots. The most abundant DNA sequence in the deep sequencing data was taken as the immunodominant clone. CDR3 amino acid sequences were checked for sharing between subjects and were compared against published repertoires and the VDJdb database. The public reads were run again by TCRdb, first through fastp at Q25 and then through MiXCR, and only productive beta chains were kept. Identical CDR3 proteins give one entry, which carries the most common genes and DNA. TCRdb assigned the V and J calls; the authors' analysis was not used. This sample gives some 98,000 distinct CDR3 sequences in total; 55% to 80% of them show up just once. Of the sample, less than 75% falls within the top ten clones.

Of note for this clonotype: This clone's antigen is unknown. Within one base of it there is no much larger clone, and no base qualities were kept.

The CDR3 sequence holds 15 residues, the cysteine and phenylalanine included. Only the CDR3 region is kept as DNA, spanning 45 bases read in frame from base 1. CDR1 and CDR2, per the germline V gene, are SGDLS and YYNGEE. The germline V end is reduced by 0 bases and the J end by 5 bases; junction bases left unmatched: 4. Expansion of CD8+CD57+ cells had been shown by flow cytometry in the patients chosen for sequencing. Every patient had a diagnosis of severe acquired aplastic anemia based on International Study of Aplastic Anemia and Agranulocytosis and Camitta criteria. No patient had received any therapy when blood was sampled. TCR repertoires of sorted CD4+ and CD8+ blood T cells from severe aplastic anemia patients and healthy subjects were deep-sequenced in the study. In the USA, patient enrollment took place under clinicaltrials.gov protocols 00001620, 01623167, 00001397, 00071045, 00081523 and 00961064. Ficoll-Paque density gradient centrifugation was used to isolate peripheral blood mononuclear cells. Before DNA extraction, CD4+ and CD8+ T cells were sorted by FACS or by magnetic beads.

This sequence originates from a human donor with aplastic anemia. The chain is assembled from TRBV9 and TRBJ2-5, with 10 bases in between that match TRBD2. Sequenced input: sorted CD4+, CD8+, or CD8+CD57+ T cells (not recorded which) from PBMCs. The nucleotides read TGTGCCAGCAGCGTAGACAGCGGGGGGGCTGAGACCCAGTACTTC. The resulting protein is CASSVDSGGAETQYF.